These 23 T cell receptor beta chains were sequenced from one sample in a study of blood T cell repertoires in COVID-19. Libraries were prepared by immunoSEQ multiplex PCR; TCRdb keeps only in-frame clonotypes and omits some of them. The data show 90,000 or so clones, around 87% seen once. Input material: peripheral blood. Source of these receptors: a human donor in a cohort sampled during active COVID-19.

V gene TRBV28 combines with J gene TRBJ2-7; 8 nucleotides match TRBD1. Germline lookup yields CDR1 MDHEN and CDR2 SYDVKM. V lost 5 bases to trimming and J lost 6 bases; unmatched junction nucleotides: 15. This CDR3 has 16 amino acids. This chain's CDR3 is CASSPWTGTGKGEQYF. The DNA of the CDR3 is TGTGCCAGCAGTCCGTGGACCGGGACAGGCAAGGGCGAGCAGTACTTC.

The V and J genes are TRBV12-3 or TRBV12-4 and TRBJ1-3; D is ambiguous. The germline V and J ends were trimmed by 6 bases and 1 base, with 7 bases remaining between them. The length of the CDR3 is 13 residues. The CDR3 DNA reads TGTGCCAGCAGCCTCCCGTCTGGAAACACCATATATTTT. Protein: CASSLPSGNTIYF.

The chain employs TRBV11-2 and TRBJ2-5; 9 bases fit TRBD1. Germline assignment: CDR1 SGHAT and CDR2 FQNNGV. The CDR3 runs to 16 residues. Trimming at V came to 0 bases and at J to 4 bases, leaving 6 bases not matched to a gene. The CDR3 nucleotides read TGTGCCAGCAGCTTAGAAAGGGACAGGGTCAGAGAGACCCAGTACTTC. This encodes CASSLERDRVRETQYF.

The chain uses TRBV19 and TRBJ2-2; D remains ambiguous. V lost 7 bases, J lost 5 bases, and 14 bases lay in between. Germline V gene sequence: CDR1 LNHDA, CDR2 SQIVND (reference sequence). This CDR3 has 14 amino acids. CDR3 bases: TGTGCCAGTATGGGCAGACGAATTACCGGGGAGCTGTTTTTT. Its translation: CASMGRRITGELFF.

The chain employs TRBV28 and TRBJ2-1, with D perhaps matching TRBD1 (5 bases). CDR3 length: 13 residues. Per the germline V gene, CDR1 is MDHEN and CDR2 is SYDVKM. V was shortened by 6 bases and J by 3 bases, with 9 bases between the two germline ends. CDR3 amino acids: CASRQGSYNEQFF. CDR3 DNA sequence: TGTGCCAGCAGGCAGGGAAGCTACAATGAGCAGTTCTTC.

This chain connects TRBV6-6 to TRBJ2-7; tentative D call: TRBD1 (6 bases). The ends were cut back, 10 bases at V and 3 bases at J, with 22 bases in the middle. Germline-derived CDR1 and CDR2 are MNHNY and SVGAGI (reference sequence). The CDR3 consists of 15 residues. CDR3 in amino acids: CAMPGARQAFYEQYF. The CDR3 nucleotides are TGTGCCATGCCCGGGGCCCGACAGGCCTTCTACGAGCAGTACTTC.

This clone was recorded only once. The rearrangement joins TRBV9 to TRBJ1-2; D not resolved. Germline CDR1 is SGDLS and CDR2 is YYNGEE. This CDR3 has 14 residues. Trimming shortened V by 4 bases and J by 8 bases, and 18 bases separated the two germline ends. CDR3 sequence: CASSPTTFSGGYTF. In nucleotides, the CDR3 is TGTGCCAGCAGCCCAACGACGTTCTCGGGGGGCTACACCTTC.

This chain links TRBV6-5 with TRBJ2-3; no firm D call. The CDR3 covers 13 residues. V was clipped by 8 bases and J by 2 bases, with 11 bases between them. CDR1 MNHEY and CDR2 SVGAGI come from the germline V gene. The CDR3 DNA follows: TGTGCCAGCGCGTCCATCTTCACAGATACGCAGTATTTT. Translation: CASASIFTDTQYF.

The V call is TRBV18, the J call TRBJ2-1; D is uncertain. The length of the CDR3 is 14 residues. Trimming removed 3 bases from V and 0 bases from J, with 6 bases in between. From germline, CDR1 is KGHSH and CDR2 LQKENI. The CDR3 DNA follows: TGTGCCAGCTCACCGGCCGTCTCCTACAATGAGCAGTTCTTC. Protein: CASSPAVSYNEQFF.

This clone was seen a few times. CDR3 DNA sequence: TGTGCCAGCACCCCAGGAAGGGGGCTCGATGAAAAACTGTTTTTT. Its protein product is CASTPGRGLDEKLFF. This rearrangement joins TRBV7-3 to TRBJ1-4; 7 bases fit TRBD1. V shed 7 bases and J 6 bases; nucleotides not matched to a gene: 11. Germline V gene data show CDR1 as SGHTA and CDR2 as FQGTGA. CDR3 size: 15 residues.

The V and J genes are TRBV7-9 and TRBJ2-3, with 8 positions matching TRBD2. Trimming at V came to 2 bases and at J to 0 bases, leaving 4 bases not matched to a gene. The CDR3 contains 16 residues. Germline V gene sequence: CDR1 SEHNR, CDR2 FQNEAQ (reference sequence). The DNA for the CDR3 is TGTGCCAGCAGCTTACGGACTAGCCCTAGCACAGATACGCAGTATTTT. It codes for CASSLRTSPSTDTQYF.

This clone was seen more than once but under ten times. CDR3: CASRNSGRNYGYTF. In DNA, the CDR3 is TGTGCCAGTAGAAACAGCGGACGGAACTATGGCTACACCTTC. The rearrangement links TRBV19 to TRBJ1-2; no clear D. Germline V lookup: CDR1 LNHDA, CDR2 SQIVND (reference sequence). The CDR3 is 14 amino acids. The V end was cut by 6 bases, the J end by 2 bases, with 13 bases between.

V usage is TRBV2 and J usage is TRBJ1-2, with TRBD1 matching over 7 bases. Germline V gene sequence: CDR1 SNHLY, CDR2 FYNNEI. Trimming took 5 bases from V and 2 from J; bases not matched to a gene: 2. The CDR3 has 13 residues. CDR3 nucleotides: TGTGCCAGCAGTCCGGGACAGAACTATGGCTACACCTTC. Translating it yields CASSPGQNYGYTF.

The chain is built from TRBV15 and TRBJ2-5, with 14 bases fitting TRBD2. This CDR3 has 15 residues. V was clipped by 5 bases and J by 7 bases; unmatched bases: 6. The germline V gene encodes CDR1 LNHNV and CDR2 YYDKDF (reference sequence). DNA for the CDR3: TGTGCCACCAGCGCGGGACTAGCGGGGGCAGGGACCCAGTACTTC. Translated, it gives CATSAGLAGAGTQYF.

This clone was counted once. The chain recombines TRBV11-2 with TRBJ2-2, with D hard to call. Germline CDR1 is SGHAT and CDR2 is FQNNGV. The CDR3 loop spans 14 amino acids. Trimming removed 5 bases at V and 6 bases at J, with 13 bases between. The CDR3 nucleotides are TGTGCCAGCAGCCCAACGGAGCTATCCGGGGAGCTGTTTTTT. This codes for CASSPTELSGELFF.

V usage is TRBV19 and J usage is TRBJ2-5; 13 bases are a match to TRBD2. Germline trimming cut 6 bases from V and 2 bases from J; bases unmatched to any gene: 3. There are 15 residues in the CDR3. Germline V gene data show CDR1 as LNHDA and CDR2 as SQIVND (reference sequence). CDR3 amino acids: CASSPGLAGQETQYF. In DNA, the CDR3 is TGTGCCAGTAGCCCGGGACTAGCGGGGCAAGAGACCCAGTACTTC.

The chain carries TRBV5-1 and TRBJ1-2; D uncertain. Germline loops: CDR1 SGHRS, CDR2 YFSETQ. The V end was cut by 0 bases, the J end by 8 bases, with 14 bases between. The CDR3 runs 14 residues. The CDR3 DNA reads TGCGCCAGCAGCTTGGCGGCCTCAAACGGGGGCTACACCTTC. Protein sequence: CASSLAASNGGYTF.

This clone was counted a few times. V is TRBV12-3 or TRBV12-4 and J is TRBJ2-7; D might be TRBD1 (5 bases). V was shortened by 6 bases and J by 6 bases, with 15 bases between the two germline ends. There are 13 residues in the CDR3. The CDR3 is CASSLSFRGEQYF. DNA for the CDR3: TGTGCCAGCAGCCTCAGCTTTAGGGGCGAGCAGTACTTC.

CDR3 bases: TGTGCCAGCAGTTCCCCCATGCGGGGGAACAATTCACCCCTCCACTTT. As protein: CASSSPMRGNNSPLHF. This sequence joins TRBV28 and TRBJ1-6; weak D call: TRBD1 (5 bases). There are 16 residues in the CDR3. Germline CDR1 and CDR2: MDHEN and SYDVKM. The germline V and J ends were trimmed by 4 bases and 7 bases, with 17 bases remaining between them.

The chain uses TRBV27 and TRBJ1-1, with 10 bases matching TRBD1. This CDR3 contains 17 residues. V shed 5 bases and J 6 bases; nucleotides not matched to a gene: 15. From germline, CDR1 is MNHEY and CDR2 SMNVEV (reference sequence). CDR3 residues: CASSQLWDRGFFAEAFF. As DNA, the CDR3 is TGTGCCAGCAGTCAACTTTGGGACAGGGGTTTTTTCGCTGAAGCTTTCTTT.

The chain links TRBV27 to TRBJ1-1; the D is unclear. The germline V and J ends were trimmed by 0 bases and 4 bases, with 6 bases remaining between them. The CDR3 has 13 amino acids. Germline V gives CDR1 MNHEY, CDR2 SMNVEV (reference sequence). The CDR3 spells CASSLSGSTEAFF. The CDR3 region has the DNA TGTGCCAGCAGTTTATCAGGGAGCACTGAAGCTTTCTTT.

This chain connects TRBV18 to TRBJ2-1; no clear D gene. Deletions cut 3 bases from V and 5 bases from J, with 5 bases between. The CDR3 length is 12 residues. Per germline, CDR1 KGHSH and CDR2 LQKENI. The CDR3 coding sequence is TGTGCCAGCTCACCGAGGAACAATGAGCAGTTCTTC. Its translation is CASSPRNNEQFF.

In nucleotides, the CDR3 is TGCGCCAGCAGCTCTAAGCGGGGCGGCCGTGAGACCCAGTACTTC. Its protein product is CASSSKRGGRETQYF. The rearrangement joins TRBV5-1 to TRBJ2-5; 7 bases align to TRBD2. V lost 3 bases and J lost 5; bases outside the gene matches: 10. The length of the CDR3 is 15 residues. Germline V gene sequence: CDR1 SGHRS, CDR2 YFSETQ. The complete variable domain, with remaining parts taken from reference TRBV5-1 and TRBJ2-5, reads KAGVTQTPRYLIKTRGQQVTLSCSPISGHRSVSWYQQTPGQGLQFLFEYFSETQRNKGNFPGRFSGRQFSNSRSEMNVSTLELGDSALYLCASSSKRGGRETQYFGPGTRLLVL.